Each of the 16 T cell receptor beta chains below was sequenced from the same sample in a study of T cell responses to AZD1222 COVID-19 vaccine. Clones were read by immunoSEQ multiplex PCR, and TCRdb kept only the in-frame ones, dropping some. The repertoire includes 140,000 or so clones, 90% to 95% of them detected once, and 9.5% to 15% sits in the top ten. The sequences come from peripheral blood, collected after recovery from COVID-19. These receptors all come from an adult who had recovered from COVID-19.

V and J are TRBV5-1 and TRBJ2-7; unclear D gene. The CDR3 runs to 13 residues. The V end was cut by 0 bases, the J end by 7 bases, with 11 bases between. The germline CDR1 and CDR2 sequences are SGHRS and YFSETQ. Here the CDR3 DNA reads TGCGCCAGCAGCTTGGCCTCCACCCTGGAGCAGTACTTC. Its translation is CASSLASTLEQYF.

The chain joins TRBV4-2 to TRBJ2-3; TRBD2 matches 9 bases. This CDR3 comprises 16 residues. Trimming removed 1 base from V and 6 bases from J; junction bases left unmatched: 8. CDR1 is LGHNA and CDR2 is YNFKEQ in the germline V gene. The CDR3 DNA reads as TGTGCCAGCAGCCAAGGCGACGCGGGAGGGTATGATACGCAGTATTTT. It specifies CASSQGDAGGYDTQYF.

This rearrangement joins TRBV9 to TRBJ2-7; D is ambiguous. The CDR3 spans 15 residues. Between the trimmed V and J ends, which lost 0 bases and 0 bases, there was a span of 10 bases. Germline loops: CDR1 SGDLS, CDR2 YYNGEE. In nucleotides, the CDR3 is TGTGCCAGCAGCGTAGAGCCGGCCAGCTCCTACGAGCAGTACTTC. It encodes CASSVEPASSYEQYF.

The chain employs TRBV7-9 and TRBJ1-2; TRBD1 is a possible D gene (5 bases). The length of the CDR3 is 16 residues. Germline V gene lookup returns CDR1 SEHNR and CDR2 FQNEAQ (reference sequence). V was trimmed by 0 bases and J by 2 bases, leaving 13 bases between them. CDR3 loop: CASSLAGTPSNYGYTF. CDR3 nucleotides: TGTGCCAGCAGCTTAGCCGGGACGCCCTCGAACTATGGCTACACCTTC.

The chain joins TRBV2 to TRBJ1-4; D unresolved. V lost 6 bases, J lost 5 bases, and 16 bases lay in between. CDR1 is SNHLY and CDR2 is FYNNEI in the germline V gene. This CDR3 comprises 15 residues. CDR3 region: CASSTGFEGNEKLFF. DNA of the CDR3: TGTGCCAGCAGCACCGGCTTTGAGGGAAATGAAAAACTGTTTTTT.

The chain links TRBV14 to TRBJ2-7, with unresolved D. There are 13 residues in the CDR3. Germline assignment: CDR1 SGHDN and CDR2 FVKESK. With 0 bases removed from V and 3 bases from J, the gap between germline ends came to 6 bases. The CDR3 DNA reads TGTGCCAGCAGCCAAGAGGCCCTCTACGAGCAGTACTTC. Its protein is CASSQEALYEQYF.

The rearrangement links TRBV7-3 to TRBJ2-2; TRBD2 agrees at 13 bases. CDR1 and CDR2 (germline): SGHTA, FQGTGA. Germline trimming cut 5 bases from V and 5 bases from J; bases unmatched to any gene: 5. The CDR3 spans 16 residues. The CDR3 protein is CASSPRTSGRTGELFF. The CDR3 bases are TGTGCCAGCAGCCCAAGGACTAGCGGGAGAACCGGGGAGCTGTTTTTT.

This chain uses TRBV4-1 with TRBJ2-3; D may be TRBD2 (5 bases). V was pared by 1 base and J by 0 bases, with 14 bases between. Germline CDR1 is MGHRA and CDR2 is YSYEKL. There are 17 residues in the CDR3. CDR3 loop: CASSQGLSGSSTDTQYF. CDR3 DNA: TGCGCCAGCAGCCAAGGGCTTTCGGGGTCTAGCACAGATACGCAGTATTTT.

This rearrangement joins TRBV2 to TRBJ1-4, with no clear D. With 4 bases removed from V and 4 bases from J, the gap between germline ends came to 10 bases. Germline-derived CDR1 and CDR2 are SNHLY and FYNNEI. This CDR3 contains 14 residues. The CDR3 DNA follows: TGTGCCAGCAGTGGAGGGCCCCGTAATGAAAAACTGTTTTTT. It encodes CASSGGPRNEKLFF. The entire variable domain, with the rest obtained from reference TRBV2 and TRBJ1-4, is as follows: EPEVTQTPSHQVTQMGQEVILRCVPISNHLYFYWYRQILGQKVEFLVSFYNNEISEKSEIFDDQFSVERPDGSNFTLKIRSTKLEDSAMYFCASSGGPRNEKLFFGSGTQLSVL.

The V gene is TRBV19, the J gene TRBJ2-6; D is ambiguous. Trimming shortened V by 3 bases and J by 0 bases, and 9 bases separated the two germline ends. Germline loops: CDR1 LNHDA, CDR2 SQIVND (reference sequence). The CDR3 totals 16 residues. CDR3 nucleotide sequence: TGTGCCAGTAGTATGTACCTCGGCTCTGGGGCCAACGTCCTGACTTTC. Translation: CASSMYLGSGANVLTF.

V gene TRBV28 combines with J gene TRBJ1-5; D is uncertain. The CDR3 covers 13 residues. Trimming left V 2 bases short and J 4 bases short, with 6 bases between. Germline V lookup: CDR1 MDHEN, CDR2 SYDVKM. In nucleotides, the CDR3 is TGTGCCAGCAGTTTAAGAAGTAATCAGCCCCAGCATTTT. Translating it yields CASSLRSNQPQHF.

The chain combines TRBV7-9 with TRBJ2-7; 8 bases align to TRBD1. V shed 4 bases and J 4 bases; nucleotides not matched to a gene: 6. The CDR3 consists of 14 residues. CDR1 is SEHNR and CDR2 is FQNEAQ in the germline V gene (reference sequence). The CDR3 protein is CASSSQGVVYEQYF. The CDR3 bases are TGTGCCAGCAGCTCACAGGGGGTGGTTTACGAGCAGTACTTC.

The J gene is TRBJ1-1, the V gene TRBV6-1, with 7 bases fitting TRBD1. The CDR3 totals 13 residues. Germline values: CDR1 MNHNS, CDR2 SASEGT. With V trimmed by 3 bases and J by 4 bases, 2 bases remained unmatched. The CDR3 protein is CASSEDRRTEAFF. The CDR3 DNA reads TGTGCCAGCAGTGAGGACAGGCGCACTGAAGCTTTCTTT.

V and J are TRBV6-6 and TRBJ1-1, with TRBD1 matching 7 bases. Germline V lookup: CDR1 MNHNY, CDR2 SVGAGI (reference sequence). V lost 0 bases to trimming and J lost 3 bases; unmatched junction nucleotides: 4. This CDR3 has 15 residues. CDR3 bases: TGTGCCAGCAGTTACTCCACAGGGGTGGACACTGAAGCTTTCTTT. The encoded protein is CASSYSTGVDTEAFF.

This clone came up a few times. The chain employs TRBV4-2 and TRBJ2-2, with 8 nucleotides matching TRBD1. The CDR3 is 14 residues long. Per the germline V gene, CDR1 is LGHNA and CDR2 is YNFKEQ. V trimming: 3 bases; J trimming: 4 bases; junction bases outside the gene matches: 1. The CDR3 region is CASSQDRVTGELFF. The CDR3 nucleotides read TGTGCCAGCAGCCAGGACAGGGTCACCGGGGAGCTGTTTTTT.

This sequence joins TRBV28 and TRBJ2-3; 7 bases are a match to TRBD2. Germline CDR1 is MDHEN and CDR2 is SYDVKM. After removal of 3 bases from V and 2 bases from J, the junction contained 8 bases not matched to a gene. The CDR3 covers 16 residues. CDR3 in amino acids: CASSFAGASITDTQYF. CDR3 sequence (DNA): TGTGCCAGCAGTTTCGCGGGAGCGAGCATCACAGATACGCAGTATTTT.